This T cell receptor beta chain was documented in a study of T cell changes during pregnancy in multiple sclerosis. Profiling relied on immunoSEQ multiplex PCR, and the TCRdb table lists in-frame clones only, not all of them. The sample has 70,000 to 80,000 clones, 90% to 95% seen once. In germline, CDR1 is SGHTA, CDR2 FQGTGA. This CDR3 spans 14 amino acids. V lost 5 bases, J lost 5 bases, and 15 bases lay in between. The source of this sequence is a female donor with multiple sclerosis, enrolled in a pregnancy study. The input for sequencing was peripheral blood, taken in the third trimester of pregnancy. The rearrangement links TRBV7-3 to TRBJ1-2, with no clear D. The CDR3 reads CASSPGLGGYGYTF. CDR3 coding DNA: TGTGCCAGCAGCCCCGGGCTTGGAGGGTATGGCTACACCTTC.